This is a list of T cell receptor beta chains from one sample in a study of T-cell reconstitution after alpha-beta-depleted transplantation in children. TCRdb reanalysed the PCR reads using MiXCR and keeps one entry per CDR3 protein. The profile shows about 610,000 distinct CDR3 sequences, over 25% of them singletons. The sequenced sample was PBMCs, obtained before TCRalphabeta/CD19-depleted stem cell transplant. Every receptor here comes from a boy under two years old with Wiskott-Aldrich syndrome, due to receive a stem cell transplant. Both conserved end residues are part of each CDR3. Fields, in order: V gene, J gene, clone size, D gene, CDR3 length, CDR3 protein, CDR3 DNA. The D gene is left open where the match is weak. The size of a clone is reported for some rows only, either as once, few or many, or as a class for expanded clones.

TRBV20-1	TRBJ2-1	few	TRBD2	16	CSARAKSGGSYNEQFF	TGCAGTGCTAGAGCCAAAAGCGGGGGTTCCTACAATGAGCAGTTCTTC
TRBV20-1	TRBJ1-2	few	.	14	CSAREPGSYYGYTF	TGCAGTGCTAGAGAGCCCGGTAGTTACTATGGCTACACCTTC
TRBV20-1	TRBJ1-3	.	.	15	CSASPSGSSGNTIYF	TGCAGTGCCTCACCGAGCGGCTCCTCTGGAAACACCATATATTTT
TRBV20-1	TRBJ2-1	.	.	13	CSARSDILGEQFF	TGCAGTGCTAGGTCTGACATACTAGGTGAGCAGTTCTTC
TRBV24-1	TRBJ1-5	few	.	14	CATSDLGTNQPQHF	TGTGCCACCAGTGATTTAGGGACCAATCAGCCCCAGCATTTT
TRBV12-3/TRBV12-4	TRBJ2-1	few	.	14	CASSFDGRYNEQFF	TGTGCCAGCAGTTTTGACGGCCGATACAATGAGCAGTTCTTC
TRBV5-1	TRBJ2-5	.	TRBD1	16	CASSYSTGSIGETQYF	TGCGCCAGCAGCTACTCGACAGGGTCCATCGGAGAGACCCAGTACTTC
TRBV20-1	TRBJ2-1	.	TRBD2	13	CSALSGTGNEQFF	TGCAGTGCCCTTAGCGGGACGGGGAATGAGCAGTTCTTC
TRBV5-1	TRBJ2-6	few	.	17	CASSFKEQGPGANVLTF	TGCGCCAGCAGCTTTAAAGAACAGGGTCCTGGGGCCAACGTCCTGACTTTC
TRBV30	TRBJ2-7	.	.	13	CAWSVPPSYEQYF	TGTGCCTGGAGTGTCCCCCCTAGCTACGAGCAGTACTTC
TRBV20-1	TRBJ2-1	.	TRBD2	13	CSTTSGGINEQFF	TGCAGTACGACTAGCGGAGGCATTAATGAGCAGTTCTTC
TRBV21-1	TRBJ2-1	few	.	18	CANLDRVVIDNSYNEQFF	TGTGCCAATCTAGACAGGGTGGTAATTGATAACTCCTACAATGAGCAGTTCTTC
TRBV5-1	TRBJ2-1	.	.	14	CASSLWVVGREQFF	TGCGCCAGCAGCTTGTGGGTCGTAGGTCGTGAGCAGTTCTTC
TRBV5-1	TRBJ2-7	few	.	14	CASSSAGAIGEQYF	TGCGCCAGCAGCTCTGCCGGGGCCATTGGGGAGCAGTACTTC
TRBV4-2	TRBJ2-1	.	.	16	CASSPLADSSYNEQFF	TGTGCCAGCAGCCCCTTAGCGGACAGCTCCTACAATGAGCAGTTCTTC
TRBV3-1	TRBJ2-3	few	TRBD2	15	CASSQEVAGVDTQYF	TGTGCCAGCAGCCAAGAGGTAGCGGGAGTCGATACGCAGTATTTT
TRBV5-1	TRBJ2-2	.	TRBD2	16	CASSVLLAANTGELFF	TGCGCCAGCAGCGTTCTACTAGCGGCGAACACCGGGGAGCTGTTTTTT
TRBV7-6	TRBJ2-1	many	TRBD1	15	CASSPLTGAYNEQFF	TGTGCCAGCAGCCCCCTGACAGGGGCCTACAATGAGCAGTTCTTC
TRBV5-6	TRBJ1-5	many	TRBD1	14	CASSRDRVNQPQHF	TGTGCCAGCAGCCGAGACAGGGTCAATCAGCCCCAGCATTTT
TRBV3-1	TRBJ2-2	few	TRBD2	16	CASSPQGGVGTGELFF	TGTGCCAGCAGCCCCCAGGGAGGGGTTGGCACCGGGGAGCTGTTTTTT
TRBV5-1	TRBJ2-4	.	TRBD1	14	CASSLGQGVDIQYF	TGCGCCAGCAGCTTGGGACAGGGGGTGGACATTCAGTACTTC
TRBV12-3/TRBV12-4	TRBJ2-4	few	.	12	CASSSRQYIQYF	TGTGCCAGCAGTTCCCGACAGTACATTCAGTACTTC
TRBV28	TRBJ2-7	.	.	13	CASSETSHYEQYF	TGTGCCAGCAGCGAGACATCCCATTACGAGCAGTACTTC
TRBV20-1	TRBJ2-5	.	.	12	CSASRIQETQYF	TGCAGTGCTAGCCGGATCCAAGAGACCCAGTACTTC
TRBV20-1	TRBJ2-3	few	TRBD2	18	CSARDLGTSGRPTDTQYF	TGCAGTGCTAGAGACCTCGGAACTAGCGGGAGGCCCACAGATACGCAGTATTTT